Below, one TCR beta chain is given with its context. Its antigen is still unknown. The CDR3 runs 18 residues. V was pared by 0 bases and J by 7 bases, with 21 bases between. The germline CDR1 and CDR2 sequences are LNHNV and YYDKDF (reference sequence). The sample originates from a study of T-cell memory formation after mild COVID-19. Study-wide points: Cross-reactive memory appears to have joined, as suggested by some responding clones showing up in pre-infection memory. Contracting clones localized mainly to CM and EM when CD4+ and mainly to EMRA when CD8+. Contracting clones from day 15 to 85 had balanced CD4/CD8; later expanders favoured CD4+.

Using constant-segment primers, 5'RACE produced TCR alpha and TCR beta cDNA libraries carrying sample barcodes and UMIs. TCRdb re-called the 5' RACE reads through MiXCR, storing one row per CDR3 protein. The sample consists of fewer than 600,000 distinct CDR3 sequences, about 22% of them appearing once. Sequencing was performed on PBMCs or a T cell subset sorted from them (not recorded which). This receptor was identified in an adult woman who had mild COVID-19 (a few samples of this study predate the infection). Cell type and time point are not known. J is TRBJ1-4 and V is TRBV15, with D possibly matching TRBD1 (6 bases). The CDR3 nucleotides read TGTGCCACCAGCAGAGATAGGGGGACAACCGACTCGCGTGAAAAACTGTTTTTT. Translation gives CATSRDRGTTDSREKLFF.